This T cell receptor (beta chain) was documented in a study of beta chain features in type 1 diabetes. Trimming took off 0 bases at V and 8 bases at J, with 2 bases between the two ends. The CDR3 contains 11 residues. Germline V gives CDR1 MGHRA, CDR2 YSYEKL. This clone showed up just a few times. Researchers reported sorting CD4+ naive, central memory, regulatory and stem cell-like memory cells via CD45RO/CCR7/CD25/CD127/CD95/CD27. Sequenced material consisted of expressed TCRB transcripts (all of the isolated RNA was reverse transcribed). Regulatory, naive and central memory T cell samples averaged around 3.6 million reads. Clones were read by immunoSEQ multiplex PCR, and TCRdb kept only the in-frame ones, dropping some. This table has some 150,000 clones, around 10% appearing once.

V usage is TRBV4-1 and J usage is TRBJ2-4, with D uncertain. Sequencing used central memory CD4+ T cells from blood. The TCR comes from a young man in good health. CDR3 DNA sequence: TGCGCCAGCAGCCAAGATTACATTCAGTACTTC. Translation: CASSQDYIQYF.